This T cell receptor beta chain derives from a study of T cell clonality in common variable immunodeficiency (dated by TCRdb to between 2014 and 2017). The study at large found these results: Reportedly, TCRbeta sequences from CVID had fewer deletions and N-nucleotide insertions, and highly modified clones with 13 or more V deletions were absent from CVID. Fewer TCRbeta clones were shared among CVID subjects than among healthy controls (p < 0.0001). Compared with healthy controls, CVID subjects showed increased TCRbeta clonality (t-test p = 0.018), a feature most characteristic of about a third of subjects. Even though DNA input was the same, control samples had an average of about 80,000 unique sequences each, compared with roughly 34,000 in CVID samples. Correlations of repertoire features with clinical complications were constrained by heterogeneity among patients within the CVID cohort. It was noted by the authors that sequencing of the repertoires of T cell subpopulations would be needed to clarify the cause of the increased clonality in CVID.

The germline V gene encodes CDR1 SGHVS and CDR2 FQNEAQ. Its CDR3 holds 14 amino acids, cysteine through phenylalanine. Of the CDR3's DNA, 33 bases were read; they are in frame from base 1. This clone was found a few times. Its recognized antigen is unknown. One end of the junction is discordant with germline, which a read error may explain. From the germline J gene comes the end of the CDR3, since the read stops 3 residues before it. This specimen includes other DNA sequences encoding the same CDR3. Standard criteria were used to diagnose CVID, namely serum IgG, IgA and/or IgM reduced below the normal range together with specific antibody deficiency. There were around 43 subjects in the CVID group (roughly 15 female and some 29 male), ranging in age from about 9 to 65 years, with a mean age of 40. Both CVID patients and healthy controls were predominantly of Caucasian heritage. At the time of study participation, every CVID subject had been on replacement immunoglobulin therapy for one year or longer. At the time of blood collection, no CVID subject was ill or was being treated with immunomodulatory or immunosuppressive medication. From each donor, roughly 4.5 to 8 ml of heparinized peripheral whole blood was collected. Genomic DNA from adults with common variable immune deficiency (CVID) and from healthy adult controls was the source for sequencing TCRbeta CDR3 repertoires. To isolate peripheral blood mononuclear cells, diluted blood was subjected to density centrifugation over Hypaque 1077 or Ficoll-Paque. Genomic DNA was extracted from unsorted mononuclear cells by Qiagen column purification or by a centrifugation-based method.

CVID samples and control samples contributed equivalent amounts of genomic DNA as sequencing input. For every sample, a 60 bp segment covering the rearranged TCRbeta CDR3 region was amplified and then sequenced. The immunoSEQ assay, a bias-corrected multiplex PCR combined with high-throughput sequencing, was used for TCRbeta amplification. The original methods were these. Every unique nucleotide sequence counted as a clone and was annotated with V, D and J genes, copy number and frequency. Sequences were labeled productive if in frame, and non-productive if out of frame or containing stop codons. As previously described, clonality was calculated on the basis of Shannon's entropy. Mean CDR3 Kyte-Doolittle hydropathy was derived from the predicted amino acid sequences of productive clones. Scaled V gene usage was hierarchically clustered using Manhattan distance and complete linkage with the R hclust function. Sharing of clones by CDR3 amino acid sequence was evaluated through resampling of 12 repertoires per group over 100 rounds. The repertoires were searched for some 70 published EBV-specific TCRbeta sequences and 245 published CMV-specific TCRbeta sequences. A couple of CVID samples that yielded fewer than 10,000 sequences were excluded from the analysis, so around 38 CVID repertoires were retained. Sourced from immuneACCESS, this table was stored by TCRdb with only in-frame sequences that have V and J called. A share of the clones is absent; for the studies checked, an unresolved V gene accounts for under half, and the remainder has no known explanation. V, J and clone size were drawn from that table, and D and trimming were deduced from the DNA. The sample counts about 21,000 clones, each observed more than once. Jointly, the top ten make up about 2% of the sample.

Source material: peripheral blood mononuclear cells. The chain is made from TRBV7-8 and TRBJ1-2; a tentative D match to TRBD1 spans 5 bases. This TCR was sampled from a human donor with common variable immunodeficiency. The CDR3 loop reads CASSLAGQNYGYTF. The CDR3 DNA, read in part, is TGTGCCAGCAGCTTGGCAGGGCAAAACTATGGT.